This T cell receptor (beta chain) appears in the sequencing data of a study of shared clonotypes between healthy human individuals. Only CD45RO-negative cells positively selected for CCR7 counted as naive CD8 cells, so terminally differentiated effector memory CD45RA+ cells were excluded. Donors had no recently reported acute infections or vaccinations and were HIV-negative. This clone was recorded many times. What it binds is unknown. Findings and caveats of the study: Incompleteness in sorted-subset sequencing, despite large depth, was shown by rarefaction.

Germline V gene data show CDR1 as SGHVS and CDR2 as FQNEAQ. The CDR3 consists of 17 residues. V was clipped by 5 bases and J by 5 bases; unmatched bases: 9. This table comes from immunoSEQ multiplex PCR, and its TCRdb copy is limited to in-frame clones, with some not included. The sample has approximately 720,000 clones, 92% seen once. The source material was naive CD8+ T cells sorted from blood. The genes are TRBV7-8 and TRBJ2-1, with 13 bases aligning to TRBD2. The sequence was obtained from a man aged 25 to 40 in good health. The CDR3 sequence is CASSLGLAGEFDNEQFF. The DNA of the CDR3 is TGTGCCAGCAGCCTAGGACTAGCGGGAGAGTTTGACAATGAGCAGTTCTTC.